This note documents a single TCR beta chain sequence. Antigen specificity is unknown. This CDR3 contains 12 residues. V lost 8 bases, J lost 0 bases, and 8 bases lay in between. Germline V lookup: CDR1 ENHRY, CDR2 SYGVKD. Only in-frame clones appear in the TCRdb table, and some are missing; sequencing was by immunoSEQ multiplex PCR. Of roughly 180,000 clones in the sample, roughly 90% were seen once. This entry comes from a study of T cell responses to AZD1222 COVID-19 vaccine. General study findings and limits: Vaccine-related CD4 TCRs covered spike, predominating at 160-218 and 743-854. Repertoire sampling occurred only after the peak T cell response. Donors in the cohort were predominantly white British and more often female, and clonal diversity was possibly underestimated.

The clonotype originates from an adult who received the AZD1222 COVID-19 vaccine. The specimen was peripheral blood, collected 28 days after the second AZD1222 dose. This chain joins TRBV10-3 and TRBJ2-7; D gene uncertain. CDR3 nucleotides: TGTGCCATCGCGACCCTCTCCTACGAGCAGTACTTC. It codes for CAIATLSYEQYF.